This T cell receptor (beta chain) was found in a study of T cell responses to AZD1222 COVID-19 vaccine. Study details: Analyses pooled second doses at about 4 or about 12 weeks.

As for this clone: The antigen remains unidentified.

Study-level results: Most donors were white British, females outnumbered males, and clonal diversity was possibly underestimated. Targets within unmutated variant regions were reportedly found for nearly half of spike-specific TCRs.

The CDR3 is 17 residues long. The V segment lost 4 bases and the J segment 2 bases; nucleotides outside the gene matches: 14. Germline CDR1 and CDR2: LGHDT and YNNKEL (reference sequence). Data came from immunoSEQ multiplex PCR; TCRdb stores just in-frame clones and leaves some out. Among 150,000 to 200,000 clones, roughly 88% were seen once, and the ten largest hold approximately 0.49%. This clonotype originated in an adult in good health. The sample consisted of peripheral blood, taken on day 0 of AZD1222 vaccination. J is TRBJ2-7 and V is TRBV3-1 (or the pseudogene TRBV3-2); 7 bases line up with TRBD1. CDR3 region: CASSRKGGFSAPYEQYF. In DNA, the CDR3 is TGTGCCAGCAGCCGAAAAGGGGGCTTCAGTGCCCCCTACGAGCAGTACTTC.